This TCR beta chain was sequenced for a study of OX40 agonist ivuxolimab in advanced cancers. Study-level information: It was ivuxolimab, an agonistic anti-OX40 (CD134) antibody, that patients were treated with.

TCRdb's table, derived via immunoSEQ multiplex PCR, lists solely in-frame clones and lacks some. In the table there are around 14,000 clones, 75% to 85% of which are singletons. This CDR3 has 12 amino acids. Deletions cut 1 base from V and 12 bases from J, with 10 bases between. Germline V lookup: CDR1 MGHRA, CDR2 YSYEKL. The sequence derives from an adult with an advanced solid tumor such as melanoma, head and neck, liver or kidney cancer. This sample comprised CD4+ or CD8+ T cells sorted from blood, obtained in a trial of the OX40 agonist ivuxolimab. V is TRBV4-1 and J is TRBJ2-1; D gene ambiguous. The CDR3 DNA reads as TGCGCCAGCAGCCAAGTACAGCTAAGGCAGTTCTTC. Translated, it gives CASSQVQLRQFF.